This T cell receptor (beta chain) was profiled in a study of blood T cell repertoires in COVID-19. Looking at the study overall: Samples representing acute and convalescent COVID-19 were sourced from the United States, Italy and Spain. PBMCs, B-cell-depleted T cells, or T cells were the source of the cDNA or gDNA that made up the material.

V lost 2 bases and J 4 bases, leaving 12 bases between the germline ends. This CDR3 region has 16 residues. Germline V gene lookup returns CDR1 LNHDA and CDR2 SQIVND (reference sequence). Per the original data handling: Reference gene primer amplification in the assay estimated nucleated cell counts. Using immunoSEQ multiplex PCR, the repertoire was profiled, and TCRdb retains in-frame clones only, with some absent. That table is the source of V, J and clone size, and D and trimming were worked out from the DNA. The profile shows roughly 140,000 clones, about nine tenths of them singletons. The receptor comes from a human donor in a cohort sampled during active COVID-19. The chain is built from TRBV19 and TRBJ2-6; D is unclear. Sequenced: peripheral blood. CDR3 sequence reads: CASSINQVLGANVLTF. The CDR3 DNA is TGTGCCAGTAGTATAAATCAGGTGTTGGGGGCCAACGTCCTGACTTTC. Full variable domain (rest looked up from reference TRBV19 and TRBJ2-6): DGGITQSPKYLFRKEGQNVTLSCEQNLNHDAMYWYRQDPGQGLRLIYYSQIVNDFQKGDIAEGYSVSREKKESFPLTVTSAQKNPTAFYLCASSINQVLGANVLTFGAGSRLTVL.